The T cell receptor beta chain under discussion was sequenced for a study of blood T cell repertoires in COVID-19. Study summary: Collection of acute and convalescent COVID-19 samples took place in the United States, Italy and Spain. The analysed material was cDNA or gDNA that came from T cells, B-cell-depleted T cells, or PBMCs.

Germline V gene data show CDR1 as DFQATT and CDR2 as SNEGSKA (reference sequence). V dropped 3 bases and J dropped 2 bases, with 10 bases sitting between them. The CDR3 sequence is 14 residues long. In the study's own analysis: The assay estimated nucleated cells by amplifying reference gene primers. TCRdb's copy holds only in-frame clones and misses some; the assay was immunoSEQ multiplex PCR. That table supplies the V and J calls and clone size; D and trimming were determined from the DNA. This table has around 37,000 clones, approximately 80% appearing once. The sample consisted of peripheral blood. The chain links TRBV20-1 to TRBJ2-2, with D tentatively TRBD1 (5 bases). The clonotype comes from a man aged 45-65 years with active COVID-19. CDR3 region: CSASRQGNTGELFF. In DNA form, the CDR3 reads TGCAGTGCTAGTAGGCAGGGTAACACCGGGGAGCTGTTTTTT.